This TCR beta chain derives from a study of T cells in localized non-small cell lung cancer. V dropped 6 bases and J dropped 1 base, with 16 bases sitting between them. Germline-derived CDR1 and CDR2 are MDHEN and SYDVKM. The CDR3 length is 15 residues. General study results and limits: Clonality peaked in uninvolved adjacent lung rather than tumor. Appearance in adjacent lung was seen for a median about 59 of the top 100 tumor clones.

Comments on this clone: Its antigen is unidentified.

The data were produced by immunoSEQ multiplex PCR, yet TCRdb's version contains in-frame clones alone and is incomplete. The profile shows about 82,000 clones, roughly 75% of them singletons. The TCR sequence derives from a man aged 35 to 69 with stage II squamous cell lung carcinoma. Source: PBMCs, taken before any cancer treatment. The gene calls are TRBV28 and TRBJ2-7, with D possibly TRBD2 on 6 matching bases. The CDR3 sequence is CASRPGGPISYEQYF. The CDR3 bases are TGTGCCAGCAGACCCGGGGGTCCAATATCCTACGAGCAGTACTTC.